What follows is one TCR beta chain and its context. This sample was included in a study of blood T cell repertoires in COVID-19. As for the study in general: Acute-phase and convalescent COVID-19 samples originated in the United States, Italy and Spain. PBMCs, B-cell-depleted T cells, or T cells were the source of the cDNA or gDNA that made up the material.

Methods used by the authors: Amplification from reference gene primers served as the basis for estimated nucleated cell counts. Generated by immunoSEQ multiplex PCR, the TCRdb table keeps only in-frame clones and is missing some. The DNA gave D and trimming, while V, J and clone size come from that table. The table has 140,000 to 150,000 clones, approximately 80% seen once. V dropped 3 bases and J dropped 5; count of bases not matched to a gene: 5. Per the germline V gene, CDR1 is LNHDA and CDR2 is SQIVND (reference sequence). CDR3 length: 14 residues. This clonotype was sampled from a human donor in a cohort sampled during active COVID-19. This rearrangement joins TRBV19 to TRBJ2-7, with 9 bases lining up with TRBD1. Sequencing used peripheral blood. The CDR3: CASSMVGQGDEQYF. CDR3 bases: TGTGCCAGTAGTATGGTGGGACAGGGCGACGAGCAGTACTTC. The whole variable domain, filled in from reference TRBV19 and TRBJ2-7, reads DGGITQSPKYLFRKEGQNVTLSCEQNLNHDAMYWYRQDPGQGLRLIYYSQIVNDFQKGDIAEGYSVSREKKESFPLTVTSAQKNPTAFYLCASSMVGQGDEQYFGPGTRLTVT.